This TCR beta chain comes out of a study of response to subunit inactivated influenza vaccine. V lost 5 bases, J lost 6 bases, and 17 bases lay in between. The germline gives CDR1 SGHTA, CDR2 FQGNSA. The CDR3 spans 15 residues. TCRdb reprocessed the RT-PCR reads via MiXCR and lists one record per CDR3 protein. The sample includes about 500,000 distinct CDR3 sequences, 16% of them seen just once. The TCR originated in a man aged 50 to 69 who received an inactivated influenza vaccine. The J gene is TRBJ2-1, the V gene TRBV7-2; D might be TRBD1 or TRBD2, each matching 5 bases. Sequencing used CD4+ T cells sorted from PBMCs, obtained less than 30 months after vaccination. The CDR3 DNA sequence: TGTGCCAGCAGCGTCCAGGGCCTCCGGGGCAATGAGCAGTTCTTC. It translates to CASSVQGLRGNEQFF.